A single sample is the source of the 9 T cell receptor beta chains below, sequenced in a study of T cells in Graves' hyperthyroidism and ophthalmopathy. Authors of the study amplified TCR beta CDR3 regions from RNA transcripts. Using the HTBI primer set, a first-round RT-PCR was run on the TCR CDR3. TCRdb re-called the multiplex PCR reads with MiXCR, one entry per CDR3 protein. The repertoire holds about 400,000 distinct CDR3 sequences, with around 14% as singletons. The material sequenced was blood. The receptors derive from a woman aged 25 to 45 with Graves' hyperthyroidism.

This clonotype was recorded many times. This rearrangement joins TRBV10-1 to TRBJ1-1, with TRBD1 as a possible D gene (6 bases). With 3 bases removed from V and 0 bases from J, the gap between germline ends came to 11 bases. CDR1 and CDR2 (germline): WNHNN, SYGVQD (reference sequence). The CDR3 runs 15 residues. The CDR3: CASSDSTGMNTEAFF. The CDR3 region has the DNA TGCGCCAGCAGTGATTCAACAGGGATGAACACTGAAGCTTTCTTT.

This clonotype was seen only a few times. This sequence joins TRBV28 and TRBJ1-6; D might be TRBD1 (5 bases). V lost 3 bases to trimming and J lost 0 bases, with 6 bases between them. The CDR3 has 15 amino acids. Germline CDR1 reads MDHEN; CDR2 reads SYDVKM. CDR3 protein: CASSFDSSYNSPLHF. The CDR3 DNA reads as TGTGCCAGCAGTTTCGACAGCTCCTATAATTCACCCCTCCACTTT.

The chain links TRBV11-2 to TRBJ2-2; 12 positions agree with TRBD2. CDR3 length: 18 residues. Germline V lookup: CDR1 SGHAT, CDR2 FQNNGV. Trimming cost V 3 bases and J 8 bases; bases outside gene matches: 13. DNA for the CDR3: TGTGCCAGCAGCTTGATTTTTATGACTAGCGGGAGTCCGGGGGAGCTGTTTTTT. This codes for CASSLIFMTSGSPGELFF.

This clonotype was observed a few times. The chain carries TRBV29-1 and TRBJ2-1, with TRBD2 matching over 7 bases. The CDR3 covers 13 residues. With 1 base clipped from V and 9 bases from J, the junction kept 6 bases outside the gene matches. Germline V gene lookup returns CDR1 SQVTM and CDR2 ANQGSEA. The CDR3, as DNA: TGCAGCGTTGAAGGACTAGCTGACACTGAGCAGTTCTTC. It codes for CSVEGLADTEQFF.

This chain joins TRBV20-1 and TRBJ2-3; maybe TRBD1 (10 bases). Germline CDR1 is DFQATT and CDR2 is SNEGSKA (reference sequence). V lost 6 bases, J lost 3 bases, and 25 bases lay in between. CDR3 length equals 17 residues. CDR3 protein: CSASGQGLAGLTDTQYF. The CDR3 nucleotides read TGCAGTGCGTCGGGACAGGGGCTAGCGGGACTTACAGATACGCAGTATTTT.

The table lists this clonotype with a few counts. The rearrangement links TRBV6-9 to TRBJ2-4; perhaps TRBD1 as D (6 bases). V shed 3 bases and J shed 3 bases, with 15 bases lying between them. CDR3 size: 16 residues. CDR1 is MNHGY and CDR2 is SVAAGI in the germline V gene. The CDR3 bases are TGTGCCAGCAGTTACTTTTCACAGGGTGGCAAAAACATTCAGTACTTC. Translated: CASSYFSQGGKNIQYF.

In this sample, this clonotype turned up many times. Here the CDR3 reads CASSATGAINYGYTF. CDR3 bases: TGTGCCAGCAGCGCGACAGGGGCGATTAACTATGGCTACACCTTC. V is TRBV9 and J is TRBJ1-2; the match to TRBD1 covers 8 bases. After removal of 3 bases from V and 1 base from J, the junction contained 5 bases not matched to a gene. The CDR3 runs 15 residues. Germline assignment: CDR1 SGDLS and CDR2 YYNGEE.

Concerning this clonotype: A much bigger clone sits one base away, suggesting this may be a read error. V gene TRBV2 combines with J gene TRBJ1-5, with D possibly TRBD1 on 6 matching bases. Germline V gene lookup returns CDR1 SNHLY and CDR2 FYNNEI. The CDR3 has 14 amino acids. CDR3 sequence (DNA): TGTGCCAGCAGCATGACAGGTAGCAGTCAGCCCCAGCATTTT. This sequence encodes CASSMTGSSQPQHF. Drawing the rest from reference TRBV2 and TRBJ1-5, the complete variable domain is EPEVTQTPSHQVTQMGQEVILRCVPISNHLYFYWYRQILGQKVEFLVSFYNNEISEKSEIFDDQFSVERPDGSNFTLKIRSTKLEDSAMYFCASSMTGSSQPQHFGDGTRLSIL.

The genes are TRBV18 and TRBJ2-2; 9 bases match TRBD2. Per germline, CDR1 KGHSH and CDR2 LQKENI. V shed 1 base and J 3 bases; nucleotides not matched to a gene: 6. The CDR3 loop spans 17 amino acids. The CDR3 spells CASSPLLAGSDTGELFF. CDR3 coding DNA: TGTGCCAGCTCACCACTCCTAGCGGGATCCGACACCGGGGAGCTGTTTTTT.